These T cell receptor beta chains were read from a single sample in a study of cytomegalovirus exposure and HLA in healthy donors. The method was immunoSEQ multiplex PCR; TCRdb's version includes in-frame clones alone and lacks a portion of them. The sample shows 240,000 or so clones, around 76% of them seen only once. The sequenced sample consisted of PBMCs. These receptors all stem from a woman aged 40-49 years in good health and CMV-seropositive. The CDR3 runs from the conserved cysteine through the conserved F or W. The order of the fields is D gene, J gene, V gene, clone size, CDR3 DNA, CDR3 protein. A D gene is named only where the DNA matches it firmly. Expanded clones get a size class; other rows say once, few or many, or leave the size out.

d_call: TRBD1
j_call: TRBJ2-1
v_call: TRBV5-1
clone_size: .
cdr3_nt: TGCGCCAGCAGCCCGGACAGGGGATGGCAGTTCTTC
cdr3_aa: CASSPDRGWQFF

d_call: TRBD1
j_call: TRBJ2-7
v_call: TRBV7-8
clone_size: once
cdr3_nt: TGTGCCAGCAGCCCCTCGACAGGGGTGTCCTCCGAGCAGTACTTC
cdr3_aa: CASSPSTGVSSEQYF

d_call: .
j_call: TRBJ1-1
v_call: TRBV10-3
clone_size: .
cdr3_nt: TGTGCCATCAGTGAGTCTACAGCGAACACTGAAGCTTTCTTT
cdr3_aa: CAISESTANTEAFF

d_call: .
j_call: TRBJ1-1
v_call: TRBV18
clone_size: .
cdr3_nt: TGTGCCAGCTCACCCCCGCAGGGTACTGAAGCTTTCTTT
cdr3_aa: CASSPPQGTEAFF

d_call: TRBD1
j_call: TRBJ1-1
v_call: TRBV11-2
clone_size: .
cdr3_nt: TGTGCCAGCAGCTTAGGGGGGACAGGGGGCACTGAAGCTTTCTTT
cdr3_aa: CASSLGGTGGTEAFF

d_call: .
j_call: TRBJ2-1
v_call: TRBV29-1
clone_size: .
cdr3_nt: TGCAGCGTTGAGGGATGGGTTGACAGTGAGCAGTTCTTC
cdr3_aa: CSVEGWVDSEQFF

d_call: .
j_call: TRBJ1-6
v_call: TRBV7-9
clone_size: few
cdr3_nt: TGTGCCAGCAGCAAGCGGGACTACACGAATTCACCCCTCCACTTT
cdr3_aa: CASSKRDYTNSPLHF

d_call: .
j_call: TRBJ1-1
v_call: TRBV7-2
clone_size: once
cdr3_nt: TGTGCCAGCAGAGAGACATTGAACACTGAAGCTTTCTTT
cdr3_aa: CASRETLNTEAFF

d_call: .
j_call: TRBJ2-1
v_call: TRBV11-2
clone_size: .
cdr3_nt: TGTGCCAGCAGCTTCTCGACATGGGAGCAGTTCTTC
cdr3_aa: CASSFSTWEQFF

d_call: .
j_call: TRBJ1-3
v_call: TRBV30
clone_size: .
cdr3_nt: TGTGCCTGGAGTCTAGGTGGCAACACCATATATTTT
cdr3_aa: CAWSLGGNTIYF

d_call: .
j_call: TRBJ2-3
v_call: TRBV5-8
clone_size: once
cdr3_nt: TGTGCCAGCAGCTTGACGGGTAAAGATACGCAGTATTTT
cdr3_aa: CASSLTGKDTQYF

d_call: .
j_call: TRBJ2-5
v_call: TRBV19
clone_size: .
cdr3_nt: TGTGCCAGTAGTATTCGGCGTGAGGTGGGGACCCAGTACTTC
cdr3_aa: CASSIRREVGTQYF

d_call: .
j_call: TRBJ1-3
v_call: TRBV30
clone_size: .
cdr3_nt: TGTGCCTGGAGTAGTGGGCCGGGAAACACCATATATTTT
cdr3_aa: CAWSSGPGNTIYF

d_call: TRBD1
j_call: TRBJ1-2
v_call: TRBV7-2
clone_size: .
cdr3_nt: TGTGCCAGCAGCTTGACAGGGGGTGGCTACACCTTC
cdr3_aa: CASSLTGGGYTF

d_call: .
j_call: TRBJ2-5
v_call: TRBV14
clone_size: .
cdr3_nt: TGTGCCAGCAGCCTTGACATCGAAGAGACCCAGTACTTC
cdr3_aa: CASSLDIEETQYF

d_call: .
j_call: TRBJ1-1
v_call: TRBV5-1
clone_size: .
cdr3_nt: TGCGCCAGCAGCCCCCGGGGGGACACTGAAGCTTTCTTT
cdr3_aa: CASSPRGDTEAFF

d_call: .
j_call: TRBJ1-1
v_call: TRBV29-1
clone_size: .
cdr3_nt: TGCAGCGTTGATTTCTCGCCGGGCACTGAAGCTTTCTTT
cdr3_aa: CSVDFSPGTEAFF

d_call: .
j_call: TRBJ1-2
v_call: TRBV6-5
clone_size: .
cdr3_nt: TGTGCCAGCAGTTCATTCAACTATGGCTACACCTTC
cdr3_aa: CASSSFNYGYTF

d_call: TRBD1
j_call: TRBJ2-3
v_call: TRBV25-1
clone_size: .
cdr3_nt: TGTGCCAGCTCCGGGACAGGGGCCGGAAATACGCAGTATTTT
cdr3_aa: CASSGTGAGNTQYF

d_call: TRBD2
j_call: TRBJ2-1
v_call: TRBV5-1
clone_size: .
cdr3_nt: TGCGCCAGCAGCCCCCGGGCGGGGGAGACCTACAATGAGCAGTTCTTC
cdr3_aa: CASSPRAGETYNEQFF

d_call: TRBD1
j_call: TRBJ1-4
v_call: TRBV4-3
clone_size: few
cdr3_nt: TGCGCCAGCAGCCAAGGGGACAGGGTAGGGTCTAATGAAAAACTGTTTTTT
cdr3_aa: CASSQGDRVGSNEKLFF

d_call: TRBD1
j_call: TRBJ1-2
v_call: TRBV30
clone_size: .
cdr3_nt: TGTGCCTGGAGAGTTCAGGGGGCAAAGGACTATGGCTACACCTTC
cdr3_aa: CAWRVQGAKDYGYTF

d_call: TRBD2
j_call: TRBJ2-1
v_call: TRBV19
clone_size: .
cdr3_nt: TGTGCCAGTAGTATGGAGCGGGAGAGTCGGAATGAGCAGTTCTTC
cdr3_aa: CASSMERESRNEQFF

d_call: .
j_call: TRBJ1-1
v_call: TRBV18
clone_size: .
cdr3_nt: TGTGCCAGCTCACCAATCGGGGTCAGGACGAACACTGAAGCTTTCTTT
cdr3_aa: CASSPIGVRTNTEAFF

d_call: TRBD2
j_call: TRBJ2-7
v_call: TRBV30
clone_size: .
cdr3_nt: TGTGCCTGGAGCCCTAGCGGCTTCTCCTACGAGCAGTACTTC
cdr3_aa: CAWSPSGFSYEQYF

d_call: .
j_call: TRBJ2-3
v_call: TRBV29-1
clone_size: once
cdr3_nt: TGCAGCGTTACAGCTGGGCAGGGTGTGCAGTATTTT
cdr3_aa: CSVTAGQGVQYF

d_call: TRBD1
j_call: TRBJ1-2
v_call: TRBV5-5
clone_size: few
cdr3_nt: TGTGCCAGCACCCTGGACAGGGACTATGGCTACACCTTC
cdr3_aa: CASTLDRDYGYTF

d_call: .
j_call: TRBJ1-2
v_call: TRBV29-1
clone_size: few
cdr3_nt: TGCAGCGTTGACGGGTTAAGCCGCCAAGCGCGGAGTTACTATGGCTACACCTTC
cdr3_aa: CSVDGLSRQARSYYGYTF

d_call: .
j_call: TRBJ1-1
v_call: TRBV7-2
clone_size: .
cdr3_nt: TGTGCCAGCAGCTTAAGTATAGCAAACACTGAAGCTTTCTTT
cdr3_aa: CASSLSIANTEAFF

d_call: .
j_call: TRBJ2-7
v_call: TRBV5-1
clone_size: .
cdr3_nt: TGCGCCAGCAGCTTGAATTCGGAGAGCGAGCAGTACTTC
cdr3_aa: CASSLNSESEQYF

d_call: TRBD2
j_call: TRBJ2-1
v_call: TRBV10-1
clone_size: .
cdr3_nt: TGCGCCAGCGCTAAGCGGGAGCGAGATGAGCAGTTCTTC
cdr3_aa: CASAKRERDEQFF

d_call: .
j_call: TRBJ1-6
v_call: TRBV5-1
clone_size: .
cdr3_nt: TGCGCCAGCTCTTCTAACGGGGGGGAGGTCAATTCACCCCTCCACTTT
cdr3_aa: CASSSNGGEVNSPLHF

d_call: TRBD2
j_call: TRBJ2-3
v_call: TRBV10-1
clone_size: .
cdr3_nt: TGCGCCAGCAGTGAGACTAGCGGGAGTACAGATACGCAGTATTTT
cdr3_aa: CASSETSGSTDTQYF

d_call: TRBD2
j_call: TRBJ2-1
v_call: TRBV10-3
clone_size: .
cdr3_nt: TGTGCCATCACTAGCGGGAGTTGGTCGGATGAGCAGTTCTTC
cdr3_aa: CAITSGSWSDEQFF

d_call: TRBD2
j_call: TRBJ2-7
v_call: TRBV14
clone_size: .
cdr3_nt: TGTGCCAGCAGCCAAGGCCCAGGACTAGTCTACGAGCAGTACTTC
cdr3_aa: CASSQGPGLVYEQYF

d_call: .
j_call: TRBJ2-2
v_call: TRBV5-6
clone_size: .
cdr3_nt: TGTGCCAGTAGAGGGGCCGAGGAGGGCACCGGGGAGCTGTTTTTT
cdr3_aa: CASRGAEEGTGELFF

d_call: .
j_call: TRBJ1-1
v_call: TRBV4-3
clone_size: .
cdr3_nt: TGCGCCAGCACCCCGGGGGGGCGTACTGAAGCTTTCTTT
cdr3_aa: CASTPGGRTEAFF

d_call: .
j_call: TRBJ2-7
v_call: TRBV7-8
clone_size: .
cdr3_nt: TGTGCCAGCAGCCCCGAGGGGGGGCTAGCCTACGAGCAGTACTTC
cdr3_aa: CASSPEGGLAYEQYF

d_call: .
j_call: TRBJ1-4
v_call: TRBV10-3
clone_size: .
cdr3_nt: TGTGCCATCAGTGAGTTTGGGGGGGCAACTAATGAAAAACTGTTTTTT
cdr3_aa: CAISEFGGATNEKLFF

d_call: .
j_call: TRBJ2-7
v_call: TRBV19
clone_size: .
cdr3_nt: TGTGCCAGTAGTATAGACAGAAGAGCGCCCTACGAGCAGTACTTC
cdr3_aa: CASSIDRRAPYEQYF

d_call: .
j_call: TRBJ1-1
v_call: TRBV5-1
clone_size: .
cdr3_nt: TGCGCCAGCAGCCCTGCGAGGGCCTTAAACATGAACACTGAAGCTTTCTTT
cdr3_aa: CASSPARALNMNTEAFF

d_call: .
j_call: TRBJ1-2
v_call: TRBV7-2
clone_size: few
cdr3_nt: TGTGCCAGCGGGCAAGGGGATGGCTACACCTTC
cdr3_aa: CASGQGDGYTF

d_call: TRBD1
j_call: TRBJ1-2
v_call: TRBV13
clone_size: .
cdr3_nt: TGTGCCAGCAGCCCCTACAGGGGGCGGGAGGGCTACACCTTC
cdr3_aa: CASSPYRGREGYTF

d_call: .
j_call: TRBJ2-3
v_call: TRBV7-9
clone_size: .
cdr3_nt: TGTGCCAGCAGCCCATTAAGTCCGCGTCGCACAGATACGCAGTATTTT
cdr3_aa: CASSPLSPRRTDTQYF

d_call: .
j_call: TRBJ2-1
v_call: TRBV7-3
clone_size: .
cdr3_nt: TGTGCCAGCAGCTTAAAAATATTTGATGAGCAGTTCTTC
cdr3_aa: CASSLKIFDEQFF

d_call: TRBD2
j_call: TRBJ2-1
v_call: TRBV5-5
clone_size: .
cdr3_nt: TGTGCCAGCAGCTTGGCCGGACTAGCGGGACATCAGGTCGTGGACAATGAGCAGTTCTTC
cdr3_aa: CASSLAGLAGHQVVDNEQFF